These T cell receptor beta chains were read from a single sample in a study of patients and donors after allogeneic stem cell transplantation. TCRdb reprocessed the RT-PCR reads with MiXCR, giving one entry per CDR3 protein. Among about 410,000 distinct CDR3 sequences listed, approximately 16% were seen once. Sequencing input: blood, either unsorted or a sorted T cell fraction (not recorded which). These receptors were taken from a human donor who was either an allogeneic HSCT recipient or a stem cell or donor lymphocyte infusion donor (not recorded which). It is not recorded whose cells these are; they may come from a transplant donor. CDR3s include the opening cysteine and the closing phenylalanine or tryptophan. D genes are given only for firm matches. Only some rows state a clone size, as once, few, many or a class for expanded clones.

d_call	clone_size	v_call	j_call	cdr3_aa	cdr3_nt
-	-	TRBV25-1	TRBJ1-3	CASSEFRQGHRNTIYF	TGTGCCAGCAGTGAATTTCGGCAGGGGCATCGAAACACCATATATTTT
TRBD2	few	TRBV7-3	TRBJ2-3	CASSRTSGRPDTQYF	TGTGCCAGCAGTCGGACTAGCGGGAGACCAGATACGCAGTATTTT
-	-	TRBV18	TRBJ2-5	CASSPSSFGTQYF	TGTGCCAGCTCACCAAGTTCCTTTGGGACCCAGTACTTC
-	few	TRBV12-3/TRBV12-4	TRBJ2-7	CASRLTGPYEQYF	TGTGCCAGCAGACTTACAGGGCCCTACGAGCAGTACTTC
-	-	TRBV20-1	TRBJ1-4	CSASRTTTNEKLFF	TGCAGTGCTTCCAGGACCACAACTAATGAAAAACTGTTTTTT
-	once	TRBV19	TRBJ2-6	CASSIMSSGANVLTF	TGTGCCAGTAGTATCATGAGCTCTGGGGCCAACGTCCTGACTTTC
-	-	TRBV15	TRBJ2-1	CATSRGPGWDEQFF	TGTGCCACCAGCAGAGGGCCGGGATGGGATGAGCAGTTCTTC
-	many	TRBV12-3/TRBV12-4	TRBJ2-1	CASSFRDGINEQFF	TGTGCCAGCAGTTTCCGCGACGGGATCAATGAGCAGTTCTTC
-	few	TRBV12-3/TRBV12-4	TRBJ1-1	CASSVFSEAFF	TGTGCCAGCAGTGTCTTTTCGGAGGCTTTCTTT
-	-	TRBV29-1	TRBJ2-7	CSVKTGSTYEQYF	TGCAGCGTTAAGACAGGATCTACCTACGAGCAGTACTTC
-	few	TRBV4-2	TRBJ2-7	CASSDRVSSYEQYF	TGTGCCAGCAGCGACCGGGTCTCCTCCTACGAGCAGTACTTC
TRBD1	-	TRBV12-3/TRBV12-4	TRBJ2-5	CASSRDSETQYF	TGTGCCAGCAGCCGGGACAGTGAGACCCAGTACTTC
TRBD1	-	TRBV10-3	TRBJ1-1	CAITLTRDRGNTEAFF	TGTGCCATCACATTGACCCGGGACAGGGGGAACACTGAAGCTTTCTTT
-	few	TRBV12-3/TRBV12-4	TRBJ1-2	CASSKFFRGPDVGYTF	TGTGCCAGCAGCAAATTTTTCCGGGGGCCAGATGTTGGCTACACCTTC
-	few	TRBV10-3	TRBJ1-2	CAIRLSASYGYTF	TGTGCCATCAGGCTAAGTGCCAGTTATGGCTACACCTTC
TRBD1	-	TRBV4-1	TRBJ2-3	CASSKDRGFLTDTQYF	TGCGCCAGCAGTAAAGACAGGGGGTTTCTCACAGATACGCAGTATTTT
-	few	TRBV14	TRBJ1-1	CASSQDVDLNTEAFF	TGTGCCAGCAGCCAAGATGTGGACCTGAACACTGAAGCTTTCTTT
-	-	TRBV12-3/TRBV12-4	TRBJ1-2	CASTPRDNLNYGYTF	TGTGCCAGCACCCCCCGGGACAACCTAAACTATGGCTACACCTTC
TRBD1	many	TRBV5-1	TRBJ2-1	CASSLGDRGKNEQFF	TGCGCCAGCAGCTTAGGGGACAGGGGGAAGAATGAGCAGTTCTTC
-	-	TRBV4-3	TRBJ1-6	CASSQGLDSPLHF	TGCGCCAGCAGCCAGGGGTTGGATTCACCCCTCCACTTT
-	-	TRBV2	TRBJ2-5	CASSPAGQFQETQYF	TGTGCCAGCAGCCCGGCAGGACAGTTCCAAGAGACCCAGTACTTC
TRBD2	few	TRBV4-2	TRBJ2-3	CASSQALAGTQYF	TGTGCCAGCAGCCAAGCACTAGCGGGTACGCAGTATTTT
TRBD1	-	TRBV29-1	TRBJ2-2	CSVTTGAKRELFF	TGCAGCGTTACAACAGGGGCGAAAAGGGAGCTGTTTTTT
-	-	TRBV11-2	TRBJ1-1	CASSQDSRTEAFF	TGTGCCAGCAGCCAGGACAGCCGGACTGAAGCTTTCTTT
TRBD1	-	TRBV3-1	TRBJ1-2	CASSHGTVSIYGYTF	TGTGCCAGCAGCCACGGGACAGTTTCAATCTATGGCTACACCTTC
-	few	TRBV29-1	TRBJ1-2	CSVVTDGYGYTF	TGCAGCGTGGTCACGGACGGCTATGGCTACACCTTC
TRBD2	-	TRBV15	TRBJ2-1	CATSRGTSGRGDNEQFF	TGTGCCACCAGCAGAGGGACTAGCGGGAGGGGGGACAATGAGCAGTTCTTC
-	few	TRBV7-6	TRBJ2-3	CASSLGSGTSTDTQYF	TGTGCCAGCAGCTTAGGGTCCGGGACTAGCACAGATACGCAGTATTTT
-	few	TRBV6-2/TRBV6-3	TRBJ1-6	CASSYAGFVGSPLHF	TGTGCCAGCAGTTATGCGGGTTTCGTCGGTTCACCCCTCCACTTT
TRBD2	few	TRBV20-1	TRBJ2-7	CSARDLAGVRSYEQYF	TGCAGTGCTAGAGACCTAGCGGGAGTGCGTTCCTACGAGCAGTACTTC
-	few	TRBV11-2	TRBJ1-2	CASSLVATGDFNYGYTF	TGTGCCAGCAGCTTAGTGGCCACGGGGGATTTTAACTATGGCTACACCTTC
-	-	TRBV7-9	TRBJ2-2	CASRKGQNTGELFF	TGTGCCAGCAGGAAAGGACAGAACACCGGGGAGCTGTTTTTT
-	-	TRBV23-1	TRBJ2-7	CASSQTISGRAYEQYF	TGCGCCAGCAGTCAAACCATTTCGGGCAGGGCCTACGAGCAGTACTTC
-	few	TRBV5-6	TRBJ1-2	CASSTDEGYYGYTF	TGTGCCAGCAGCACGGACGAAGGGTACTATGGCTACACCTTC
-	few	TRBV7-3	TRBJ2-5	CASSPSAQETQYF	TGTGCCAGCAGCCCTAGCGCCCAAGAGACCCAGTACTTC
-	few	TRBV20-1	TRBJ1-2	CSAREGNNYGYTF	TGCAGTGCTAGGGAAGGGAACAACTATGGCTACACCTTC
-	many	TRBV2	TRBJ2-2	CASIPRNPGELFF	TGTGCCAGCATTCCCCGCAATCCCGGGGAGCTGTTTTTT
-	-	TRBV4-2	TRBJ2-6	CASSQDQVSGANVLTF	TGTGCCAGCAGCCAAGATCAAGTCTCTGGGGCCAACGTCCTGACTTTC
-	few	TRBV28	TRBJ2-7	CASSSFPRDKLREQYF	TGTGCCAGCAGTTCCTTTCCTCGGGATAAGCTTCGGGAGCAGTACTTC
TRBD1	few	TRBV29-1	TRBJ1-2	CSVGGPGGDPIENYGYTF	TGCAGCGTTGGTGGGCCAGGGGGCGACCCTATTGAGAACTATGGCTACACCTTC
TRBD2	few	TRBV4-1	TRBJ2-4	CASSQPTSGAKKNIQYF	TGCGCCAGCAGCCAACCGACTAGCGGGGCGAAAAAAAACATTCAGTACTTC
TRBD2	-	TRBV20-1	TRBJ2-2	CSARLAGTNTGELFF	TGCAGTGCTAGACTAGCGGGAACCAACACCGGGGAGCTGTTTTTT
TRBD1	-	TRBV6-6	TRBJ2-1	CASSQKETGWQFF	TGTGCCAGCAGTCAGAAAGAGACAGGGTGGCAGTTCTTC
-	-	TRBV20-1	TRBJ2-5	CSASSGTRETQYF	TGCAGTGCTTCGTCCGGGACCCGGGAGACCCAGTACTTC
-	-	TRBV4-1	TRBJ1-5	CASSHQGNQPQHF	TGCGCCAGCAGCCACCAGGGCAATCAGCCCCAGCATTTT
TRBD1	-	TRBV7-6	TRBJ1-2	CASSLASGGLGYTF	TGTGCCAGCAGCTTAGCGTCAGGGGGCCTTGGCTACACCTTC
TRBD1	-	TRBV4-3	TRBJ1-5	CASSAGTAPNQPQHF	TGCGCCAGCAGCGCCGGGACAGCTCCCAATCAGCCCCAGCATTTT
-	many	TRBV9	TRBJ1-3	CASSRGDFAGNTIYF	TGTGCCAGCAGTCGAGGAGATTTCGCTGGAAACACCATATATTTT
-	-	TRBV7-2	TRBJ1-1	CASTRRISENTEAFF	TGTGCCAGTACAAGGAGGATATCGGAGAACACTGAAGCTTTCTTT
TRBD2	-	TRBV5-1	TRBJ2-5	CASSFGPRREETQYF	TGCGCCAGCAGCTTTGGACCCAGGCGGGAGGAGACCCAGTACTTC
-	-	TRBV30	TRBJ2-2	CAWTRFGTNSGELFF	TGTGCCTGGACTCGATTCGGGACAAACAGCGGGGAGCTGTTTTTT
-	-	TRBV20-1	TRBJ2-3	CSAEWADTQYF	TGCAGTGCTGAGTGGGCAGATACGCAGTATTTT
-	few	TRBV6-2/TRBV6-3	TRBJ1-5	CASSDLWTATNQPQHF	TGTGCCAGCAGTGACCTTTGGACAGCGACTAATCAGCCCCAGCATTTT
-	-	TRBV5-1	TRBJ2-3	CASSTGTPIGSDTQYF	TGCGCCAGCAGCACTGGGACTCCCATCGGTTCAGATACGCAGTATTTT